This TCR beta chain was documented in a study of OX40 agonist ivuxolimab in advanced cancers. Clones were read by immunoSEQ multiplex PCR, and TCRdb kept only the in-frame ones, dropping some. The sample includes tens of thousands of clones, roughly nine tenths of them seen just once. Germline V gives CDR1 SEHNR, CDR2 FQNEAQ (reference sequence). The CDR3 is 14 residues long. V was clipped by 2 bases and J by 3 bases, with 11 bases between them. Study conclusions and caveats: Averaged across samples, CD8+ T cells carried more expanded clones than CD4+ did.

Note on this clone: Its cognate antigen is unknown.

This receptor was identified in an adult with an advanced solid tumor such as melanoma, head and neck, liver or kidney cancer. The genes are TRBV7-9 and TRBJ2-7; D remains unclear. Sequencing used CD4+ or CD8+ T cells sorted from blood, obtained in a trial of the OX40 agonist ivuxolimab. The CDR3 loop is CASSLLLRDYEQYF. The CDR3 nucleotides are TGTGCCAGCAGCTTACTTTTAAGGGACTACGAGCAGTACTTC.